The 2 T cell receptor beta chains listed next were all sequenced from one sample in a study of CD8 T cells in Susac syndrome. The authors reverse transcribed about 0.5 to 1 ug RNA with random hexamers. One entry per CDR3 protein results from TCRdb running MiXCR on the immunoSEQ multiplex PCR reads. In the table there are a few hundred thousand distinct CDR3 sequences, approximately 85% of which are singletons. Sequencing was done on a sample of CD8+ T cells from PBMCs. The receptor set was obtained from a human donor with multiple sclerosis.

The chain is built from TRBV9 and TRBJ2-1; 9 positions match TRBD2. Looked up from germline, CDR1 is SGDLS and CDR2 is YYNGEE. CDR3 length equals 15 residues. With 4 bases clipped from V and 7 bases from J, the junction kept 9 bases outside the gene matches. For the CDR3, the DNA is TGTGCCAGCAGCCCAACTAGACTAGCGGCGAATGAGCAGTTCTTC. Amino acids: CASSPTRLAANEQFF.

V usage is TRBV27 and J usage is TRBJ2-7; TRBD2 might be the D (5 bases). Germline lookup yields CDR1 MNHEY and CDR2 SMNVEV (reference sequence). Trimming shortened V by 2 bases and J by 6 bases, and 17 bases separated the two germline ends. The CDR3 runs to 15 residues. The CDR3 loop reads CASSLVAGTPSEQYF. CDR3 coding DNA: TGTGCCAGCAGTTTAGTTGCGGGCACCCCCTCCGAGCAGTACTTC.